Listed below are T cell receptor beta chains from one sample, sequenced in a study of T-cell memory formation after mild COVID-19. Each CDR3 protein is one row after TCRdb ran MiXCR on the 5' RACE reads. The repertoire holds some 250,000 distinct CDR3 sequences, with roughly 9.4% as singletons. The sequencing sample was made of PBMCs or a T cell subset sorted from them (not recorded which). All receptors come from a man younger than 35 who had mild COVID-19 (a few samples of this study predate the infection). Cell type and time point are not known. Each CDR3 is given with its conserved first and last residue. The D gene is left open where the match is weak. A clone size is listed for some rows: how often the clone was seen (once, few, many), or a class if it is expanded.

TRBJ2-3,TRBD2,few,TRBV3-1,CASRPTSGGAPDTQYF,TGTGCCAGCAGGCCAACTAGCGGGGGGGCCCCAGATACGCAGTATTTT
TRBJ2-1,TRBD2,NA,TRBV6-4,CASSEASGGANEQFF,TGTGCCAGCAGTGAGGCGAGCGGGGGGGCCAATGAGCAGTTCTTC
TRBJ2-3,NA,few,TRBV3-1,CASSQDLLPQYF,TGTGCCAGCAGCCAAGATCTGTTGCCGCAGTATTTT
TRBJ2-3,NA,NA,TRBV5-8,CASSFGGFKDTQYF,TGTGCCAGCAGCTTTGGAGGGTTCAAAGATACGCAGTATTTT
TRBJ1-1,TRBD1,NA,TRBV6-5,CASSYSILDRGEGEAFF,TGTGCCAGCAGTTACTCGATACTGGACAGGGGGGAGGGTGAAGCTTTCTTT
TRBJ2-3,NA,NA,TRBV7-2,CASSRRGPTDTQYF,TGTGCCAGCAGCCGGCGGGGGCCCACAGATACGCAGTATTTT
TRBJ1-6,NA,NA,TRBV11-2,CASSLEAGGPYNSPLHF,TGTGCCAGCAGCTTAGAGGCAGGAGGCCCCTATAATTCACCCCTCCACTTT
TRBJ2-3,TRBD2,many,TRBV7-2,CASSPWTSSTDTQYF,TGTGCCAGCAGCCCCTGGACTAGCAGCACAGATACGCAGTATTTT
TRBJ1-2,NA,NA,TRBV2,CASSESSYGYTF,TGTGCCAGCAGTGAATCCAGCTATGGCTACACCTTC
TRBJ2-3,TRBD1,many,TRBV5-6,CASSLQGAGNTDTQYF,TGTGCCAGCAGCCTACAGGGGGCTGGGAACACAGATACGCAGTATTTT